This T cell receptor beta chain was sequenced in a study of cytomegalovirus exposure and HLA in healthy donors. Across the whole study: Tens of millions of unique TCRs from HLA-typed donors were held in an early release of data. The study, taken as a whole, reports: It was assumed in the presence/absence analyses that sequencing depth was roughly uniform across donors. The authors later found HLA-associated TCR beta chains more clonally expanded than equally common others. The authors reported that TCR beta sequences could predict HLA-A and HLA-B alleles. These predictions were accurate for most subjects in the first cohort.

As for this clone: Its antigen is unidentified.

The V gene end was trimmed by 6 bases and the J gene end by 3 bases; junction bases not matched to a gene: 1. Germline V gene lookup returns CDR1 DFQATT and CDR2 SNEGSKA (reference sequence). The CDR3 is made up of 11 amino acids. PCR amplification relied on 60 Vbeta primers (plus 13 Jbeta primers). Sequencing was performed with immunoSEQ multiplex PCR; in TCRdb, only in-frame clones are kept and a portion is missing. The sample spans over 110,000 clones; the ten largest clones claim 0.8% to 1%. The receptor's source is a male donor in good health and CMV-seronegative. Material: PBMCs. V gene TRBV20-1 combines with J gene TRBJ1-2; TRBD1 agrees at 7 bases. As DNA, the CDR3 is TGCAGTGCAGGGACAGACTATGGCTACACCTTC. Encoded protein: CSAGTDYGYTF.